What follows is one T cell receptor (beta chain) and its context. In the authors' methods: Reference gene primer amplification yielded estimated nucleated cell counts. The assay was immunoSEQ multiplex PCR, and TCRdb's table has in-frame clones only and misses some. The DNA was the basis for D and trimming; V, J and clone size are from that table. Of some 100,000 clones listed, around 88% were seen once; the top ten hold roughly 7.4%. This record comes from a study of blood T cell repertoires in COVID-19. Looking at the study overall: Acute and convalescent COVID-19 specimens originated in the United States, Italy and Spain. PBMCs, B-cell-depleted T cells, or T cells provided the cDNA or gDNA that made up the material.

This CDR3 contains 13 residues. Germline CDR1 is SNHLY and CDR2 is FYNNEI. Deletions cut 6 bases from V and 7 bases from J, with 13 bases between. The sequenced sample consisted of peripheral blood. The chain combines TRBV2 with TRBJ1-5; tentative D call: TRBD1 (5 bases). The source of this sequence is a woman between 70 and 85 years old with acute or convalescent COVID-19. The CDR3 is CASRGQSKQPQHF. The DNA of the CDR3 is TGTGCCAGCAGGGGGCAGTCCAAGCAGCCCCAGCATTTT. Filled out from reference TRBV2 and TRBJ1-5, the complete variable domain reads EPEVTQTPSHQVTQMGQEVILRCVPISNHLYFYWYRQILGQKVEFLVSFYNNEISEKSEIFDDQFSVERPDGSNFTLKIRSTKLEDSAMYFCASRGQSKQPQHFGDGTRLSIL.